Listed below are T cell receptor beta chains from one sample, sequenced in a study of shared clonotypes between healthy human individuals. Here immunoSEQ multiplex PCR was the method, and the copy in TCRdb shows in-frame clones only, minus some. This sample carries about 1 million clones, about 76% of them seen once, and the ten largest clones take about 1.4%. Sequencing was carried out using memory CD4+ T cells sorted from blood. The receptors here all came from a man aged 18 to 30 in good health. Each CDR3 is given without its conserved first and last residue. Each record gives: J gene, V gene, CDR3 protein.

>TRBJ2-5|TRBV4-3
ASSREVQETQY
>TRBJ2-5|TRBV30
AWSVGGTQETQY
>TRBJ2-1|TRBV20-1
SALWYNEQF
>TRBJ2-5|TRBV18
ASSPPGTQKQETQY
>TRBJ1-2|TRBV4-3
ASSQGTGRYGYT
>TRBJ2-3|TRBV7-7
ASSSGSSTDTQY
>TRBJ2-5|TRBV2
ASSRGGETQY
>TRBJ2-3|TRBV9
PGSTDTQY
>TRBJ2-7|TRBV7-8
ASREQGAREQY
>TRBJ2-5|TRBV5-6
ASSATRDREETQY
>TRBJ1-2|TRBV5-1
ASSLGTGEARGYT
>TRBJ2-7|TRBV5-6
ASSYGTGGGTGYEQY
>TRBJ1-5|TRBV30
ACKGQGNQPQH
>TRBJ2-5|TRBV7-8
ASSWGQGETQY
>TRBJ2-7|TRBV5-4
ASSLGLAGPYEQY
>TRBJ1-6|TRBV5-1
ASSSPGQGVQNSPLH
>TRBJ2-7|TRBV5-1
ASSSGFGAFGSYEQY
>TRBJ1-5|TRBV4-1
ASSQDQVSNQPQH
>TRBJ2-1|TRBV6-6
ASSVQGANEQF
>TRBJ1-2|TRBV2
ASSDGAGGYGYT
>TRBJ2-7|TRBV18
ASSPRGLAYEQY
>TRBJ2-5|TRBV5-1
ASRPRGAQETQY
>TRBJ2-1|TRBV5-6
ASYLGQYNEQF
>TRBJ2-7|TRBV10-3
AISVTDISSYEQY
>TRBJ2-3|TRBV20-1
GTSIADTQY
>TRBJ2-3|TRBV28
ASLAGGHPKPTDTQY
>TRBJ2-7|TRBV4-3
ASSRQTSGFDRY
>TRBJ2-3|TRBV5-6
ASSGDRSTDTQY
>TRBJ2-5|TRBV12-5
ASGPQGKGSLTLETQY
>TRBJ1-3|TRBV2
ASSKDGQGVGNTIY
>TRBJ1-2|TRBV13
ASSGEDRGKYYGYT
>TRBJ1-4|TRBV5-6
ASSLRNRARNEKLF
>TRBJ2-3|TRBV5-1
ASSLGWTDTQY
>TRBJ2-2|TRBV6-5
ASSYLGGRAGELF
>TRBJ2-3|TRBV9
ASSVGQTSTDTQY
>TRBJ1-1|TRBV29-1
SVASQGTGSTEAF
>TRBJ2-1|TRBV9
ASSVGPDSSYNEQF
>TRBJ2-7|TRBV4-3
ASSQDLPRGAHYEQY
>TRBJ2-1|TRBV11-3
ASSLGAAGGGNEQF
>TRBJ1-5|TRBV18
ASSPSYSNQPQH
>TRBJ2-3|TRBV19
ASSIARGRNLGTDTQY
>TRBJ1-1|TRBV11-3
ASSFGRTP
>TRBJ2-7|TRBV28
ASSLRQGNSYEQY
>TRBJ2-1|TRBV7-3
ASSLVKNNEQF
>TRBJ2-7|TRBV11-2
ASSLDLPYEQY
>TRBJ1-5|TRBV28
ASRPGNWRQPQH
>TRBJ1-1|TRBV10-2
ASSRPDREGEAF
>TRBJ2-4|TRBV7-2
ASSLVGMGDIQY
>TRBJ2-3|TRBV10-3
AISFLPRDGASTDTQY
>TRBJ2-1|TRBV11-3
ASSLVSGGGYNEQF
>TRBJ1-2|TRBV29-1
SVSVNYGYT
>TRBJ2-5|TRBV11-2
ASSTRTGGRYQETQY
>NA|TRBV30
AWSVNRGYEQY
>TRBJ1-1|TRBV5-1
ASSRKGGLSEAF
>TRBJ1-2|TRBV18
ASSQVDSSYGYT